One T cell receptor beta chain is described in this entry. What it binds is not known. The repertoire was sequenced with immunoSEQ multiplex PCR; TCRdb's copy has only in-frame clones and lacks some. The repertoire holds about 400,000 clones, with around 89% as singletons. This sample was included in a study of Ad26.COV2.S vaccination and SARS-CoV-2 variants. Study-wide background: A COV1001 Ad26.COV2.S trial-arm participant provided the sample.

Study conclusions and caveats: Greater spike-specific TCR breadth was seen in vaccine recipients than in placebo recipients.

The treatment here: roughly 20 received Ad26.COV2.S at low or high dose, single or two shots; a few received placebo; per-sample allocation not given. Sampling occurred on day 63 after the first vaccine or placebo injection. Germline values: CDR1 MNHNS, CDR2 SASEGT. The CDR3 covers 13 residues. Trimming took off 2 bases at V and 10 bases at J, with 14 bases between the two ends. This chain connects TRBV6-1 to TRBJ1-1, with D maybe TRBD1 (6 bases). Specimen: peripheral blood, collected in a trial of Ad26.COV2.S vaccine versus placebo. The sequence was collected from a person aged 18-60 years who received the Ad26.COV2.S COVID-19 vaccine or a placebo. As DNA, the CDR3 is TGTGCCAGCAGTGAACGGGACATCACGGGAGCTTTCTTT. It specifies CASSERDITGAFF.